This T cell receptor beta chain was recovered during a study of CD8+CD57+ T cells in acquired aplastic anemia. Many counts were recorded for this clonotype. The length of the CDR3 is 15 residues. Germline lookup yields CDR1 MNHEY and CDR2 SVGAGI. V lost 5 bases, J lost 14 bases, and 14 bases stayed unmatched. It was genomic DNA that served as the template for profiling TCR beta VDJ and CDR3. TCRdb passed the reads through MiXCR, listing each CDR3 protein once. The sample gives fewer than 250,000 distinct CDR3 sequences, roughly half of which show up once; approximately 16% is in the top ten. The specimen sequenced was sorted CD4+, CD8+, or CD8+CD57+ T cells (not recorded which) from PBMCs. The V and J genes are TRBV6-5 and TRBJ1-6; TRBD1 matches at 8 bases. The clonotype comes from a human donor in good health, serving as a control. This CDR3 reads CASSRTGSLFSALHF. The DNA for the CDR3 is TGTGCCAGCAGTCGGACAGGGAGCCTGTTTTCGGCCCTCCACTTT.